The clone carrying this T cell receptor beta chain was picked up a small number of times. Its matching antigen is unknown. J was trimmed by 1 base and V by 0 bases; bases with no gene match: 9. Germline CDR1 and CDR2: SGHVT and SQSDAQ. The CDR3 sequence is 18 residues long. This specimen belongs to a study of T cell repertoires in cytomegalovirus infection. TCRdb called the reads again in MiXCR, with one record for every CDR3 protein. Of roughly 150,000 distinct CDR3 sequences detected, roughly a third appear once; the ten largest clones hold roughly 47%. The sequence was collected from a human donor in good health (CMV status not recorded). Some clones in this sample may be carry-over from other donors' samples. The sequenced sample was CD8+ T cells from cultured PBMCs, obtained from culture after CMV antigen stimulation. The chain uses TRBV7-4 and TRBJ1-5; 7 positions match TRBD1. CDR3 sequence (DNA): TGTGCCAGCAGCTTAGCTGTAGGCCAGGGGGGGAGCAATCAGCCCCAGCATTTT. This encodes CASSLAVGQGGSNQPQHF.